A single sample is the source of the 29 T cell receptor beta chains below, sequenced in a study of T cells after posttransplantation cyclophosphamide. Profiled with immunoSEQ multiplex PCR; TCRdb holds only in-frame clones, not every one. Reported are about 5,400 clones, none seen only once; the ten largest carry approximately 16%. Treatment was busulfan-fludarabine conditioning, a marrow graft, and cyclophosphamide on days +3 and +4. The material was PBMCs, obtained after allogeneic stem cell transplant with posttransplant cyclophosphamide. These receptors originate from a female patient between 30 and 40 years old who received an allogeneic stem cell transplant from an unrelated donor, was CMV-positive, and had acute and chronic GVHD. A share of the T cells may be of graft donor origin.

This clone came up many times. The rearrangement joins TRBV5-1 to TRBJ2-7, with 8 positions matching TRBD2. Trimming at V came to 3 bases and at J to 2 bases, leaving 7 bases not matched to a gene. The germline CDR1 and CDR2 sequences are SGHRS and YFSETQ. This CDR3 spans 15 amino acids. The CDR3 coding sequence is TGCGCCAGCAGCTCGGGACTAGGAGGTCCCTACGAGCAGTACTTC. Amino acid sequence: CASSSGLGGPYEQYF.

The sample holds many counts of this clone. The gene calls are TRBV2 and TRBJ2-6; TRBD2 aligns across 7 bases. The V gene end was trimmed by 6 bases and the J gene end by 7 bases; junction bases not matched to a gene: 12. Per the germline V gene, CDR1 is SNHLY and CDR2 is FYNNEI. This CDR3 region has 16 residues. For the CDR3, the DNA is TGTGCCAGCAGGGGGGGGATCCCAGTTCGTGCCAACGTCCTGACTTTC. Translated, it gives CASRGGIPVRANVLTF. Together with reference TRBV2 and TRBJ2-6, the CDR3 gives the full variable domain: EPEVTQTPSHQVTQMGQEVILRCVPISNHLYFYWYRQILGQKVEFLVSFYNNEISEKSEIFDDQFSVERPDGSNFTLKIRSTKLEDSAMYFCASRGGIPVRANVLTFGAGSRLTVL.

At least ten counts were recorded for this clone. The chain links TRBV6-5 to TRBJ2-7; possible D gene TRBD2, 6 bases. CDR3 size: 16 residues. Trimming took 2 bases from V and 2 from J, leaving 16 bases between them. Germline V lookup: CDR1 MNHEY, CDR2 SVGAGI. The DNA for the CDR3 is TGTGCCAGCAGTTACCGCGGGGCTAGGTCAGCCTACGAGCAGTACTTC. This translates into CASSYRGARSAYEQYF.

This clone is labeled as medium-sized (0.01 to 0.1%). V is TRBV19 and J is TRBJ2-7; D remains unclear. The CDR3 is made up of 14 amino acids. The V end was cut by 3 bases, the J end by 0 bases, with 9 bases between. Germline values: CDR1 LNHDA, CDR2 SQIVND (reference sequence). CDR3 nucleotides: TGTGCCAGTAGTATGTGGCCCCTCTCCTACGAGCAGTACTTC. Its protein product is CASSMWPLSYEQYF.

This clone was picked up a small number of times. The genes are TRBV7-9 and TRBJ2-7; 7 bases are a match to TRBD2. J gave up 5 bases and V 5 bases, and 21 bases lay outside the gene matches. CDR3 length: 18 amino acids. Per germline, CDR1 SEHNR and CDR2 FQNEAQ (reference sequence). CDR3 sequence: CASSVGTPTGEGRHEQYF. CDR3 nucleotide sequence: TGTGCCAGCAGCGTAGGTACTCCAACCGGGGAGGGCCGCCACGAGCAGTACTTC.

Many counts were recorded for this clone. The chain recombines TRBV7-2 with TRBJ2-7; 8 nucleotides agree with TRBD1. Germline trimming cut 1 base from V and 4 bases from J; bases unmatched to any gene: 6. CDR1 is SGHTA, CDR2 FQGNSA, per germline. The CDR3 is 15 amino acids. Here the CDR3 DNA reads TGTGCCAGCAGCTTAGGAGGGGACAGGAATTACGAGCAGTACTTC. Protein: CASSLGGDRNYEQYF. Filled out from reference TRBV7-2 and TRBJ2-7, the complete variable domain reads GAGVSQSPSNKVTEKGKDVELRCDPISGHTALYWYRQSLGQGLEFLIYFQGNSAPDKSGLPSDRFSAERTGGSVSTLTIQRTQQEDSAVYLCASSLGGDRNYEQYFGPGTRLTVT.

This rearrangement joins TRBV2 to TRBJ2-3; 7 bases are shared with TRBD2. Germline V gene data show CDR1 as SNHLY and CDR2 as FYNNEI. The CDR3 runs 13 residues. The V segment lost 3 bases and the J segment 8 bases; nucleotides outside the gene matches: 5. The CDR3 sequence: CASSDQREGTQYF. The CDR3 DNA follows: TGTGCCAGCAGTGATCAGCGGGAAGGTACGCAGTATTTT.

This clone came up many times. V usage is TRBV19 and J usage is TRBJ2-5; TRBD2 aligns across 16 bases. There are 17 residues in the CDR3. Germline V gene sequence: CDR1 LNHDA, CDR2 SQIVND (reference sequence). V trimming: 5 bases; J trimming: 5 bases; junction bases outside the gene matches: 8. The CDR3 protein is CASSSGTSGREVETQYF. CDR3 nucleotides: TGTGCCAGTAGTTCCGGGACTAGCGGGAGGGAGGTGGAGACCCAGTACTTC.

At least ten counts were recorded for this clone. The chain joins TRBV5-4 to TRBJ2-5, with TRBD2 matching over 9 bases. V shed 4 bases, J shed 3 bases, and the junction held 13 bases outside the gene matches. The germline V gene has CDR1 SGHNT and CDR2 YYREEE (reference sequence). The CDR3 spans 17 residues. Written as DNA, the CDR3 is TGTGCCAGCAGCCCACGACTTAGCGGGAGAGGAGAAGAGACCCAGTACTTC. Its protein product is CASSPRLSGRGEETQYF.

This clone was counted many times. The chain joins TRBV7-2 to TRBJ2-7; 9 nucleotides agree with TRBD1. Germline trimming cut 1 base from V and 3 bases from J; bases unmatched to any gene: 7. The CDR3 runs to 16 residues. Looked up from germline, CDR1 is SGHTA and CDR2 is FQGNSA. The DNA for the CDR3 is TGTGCCAGCAGCTTAGTCCGAGGGGACAGGGTCTACGAGCAGTACTTC. Translation gives CASSLVRGDRVYEQYF.

This clone was found many times. In DNA form, the CDR3 reads TGTGCCAGCAGCTTTCTCTCAACTAGCGGGGCTAGCACAGATACGCAGTATTTT. This sequence encodes CASSFLSTSGASTDTQYF. The chain uses TRBV7-2 and TRBJ2-3, with 10 bases that match TRBD2. With 3 bases clipped from V and 0 bases from J, the junction kept 9 bases outside the gene matches. The CDR3 loop spans 18 amino acids. CDR1 and CDR2 from the germline V gene are SGHTA and FQGNSA.

This clone was seen repeatedly, ten times or more. V is TRBV11-2 and J is TRBJ1-1; 7 nucleotides agree with TRBD1. The CDR3 extends over 14 amino acids. CDR1 is SGHAT and CDR2 is FQNNGV in the germline V gene. V was pared by 5 bases and J by 3 bases, with 6 bases of the junction left unmatched. The CDR3 loop reads CASSLTGVDTEAFF. CDR3 DNA: TGTGCCAGCAGCCTAACAGGGGTGGACACTGAAGCTTTCTTT.

In this sample, this clone turned up many times. This sequence joins TRBV30 and TRBJ2-3; 9 nucleotides align to TRBD1. The CDR3 is 16 residues long. The V gene's germline CDR1 is GTSNPN and CDR2 SVGIG (reference sequence). Losses at the gene ends were 5 bases for V and 4 bases for J; bases not matched to a gene: 13. CDR3 protein: CAWGEAGQGMADTQYF. CDR3 nucleotides: TGTGCCTGGGGGGAAGCCGGACAGGGGATGGCAGATACGCAGTATTTT.

This clone was seen repeatedly, ten times or more. The V call is TRBV18, the J call TRBJ2-3; TRBD2 agrees at 9 bases. The J segment lost 5 bases and the V segment lost 1 base, leaving 10 bases of the junction unmatched. Germline V gene sequence: CDR1 KGHSH, CDR2 LQKENI. The CDR3 is 17 residues long. For the CDR3, the DNA is TGTGCCAGCTCACCACGATGGAGTAGCGGGGGAGAAGATACGCAGTATTTT. Residues: CASSPRWSSGGEDTQYF.

This clone was seen many times. The chain employs TRBV7-2 and TRBJ1-1, with 7 nucleotides matching TRBD1. The CDR3 loop spans 14 amino acids. Losses at the gene ends were 5 bases for V and 10 bases for J; bases not matched to a gene: 13. Germline assignment: CDR1 SGHTA and CDR2 FQGNSA. CDR3: CASSPATGRFAAFF. CDR3 bases: TGTGCCAGCAGCCCCGCGACAGGGAGGTTTGCAGCTTTCTTT.

This clone was detected many times. This chain uses TRBV12-5 with TRBJ2-7, with 9 bases fitting TRBD1. J was trimmed by 6 bases and V by 9 bases; bases with no gene match: 12. Germline V lookup: CDR1 LGHNT, CDR2 FRNRAP. The CDR3 runs to 14 residues. The CDR3 region is CASSPGTGTGEQYF. CDR3 in DNA: TGTGCTAGCTCCCCGGGGACAGGGACCGGCGAGCAGTACTTC.

Judged by abundance, this clone is medium-sized (0.01 to 0.1%). The V and J genes are TRBV4-1 and TRBJ1-5; D might be TRBD1 (6 bases). V gave up 3 bases and J gave up 5 bases, with 14 bases separating them. CDR3 length: 15 amino acids. Germline V gene lookup returns CDR1 MGHRA and CDR2 YSYEKL. In DNA form, the CDR3 reads TGCGCCAGCAGCCAGGCTGGACAGAGTTATCAGCCCCAGCATTTT. It codes for CASSQAGQSYQPQHF.

This clone has a count of ten or more. This specimen includes other DNA sequences encoding the same CDR3. The J gene is TRBJ1-1, the V gene TRBV18; D gene unclear. Looked up from germline, CDR1 is KGHSH and CDR2 is LQKENI. The CDR3 has 14 residues. V was shortened by 0 bases and J by 8 bases, with 13 bases between the two germline ends. CDR3 amino acids: CASSPPSRTGEAFF. CDR3 bases: TGTGCCAGCTCACCACCGAGTCGGACGGGAGAAGCTTTCTTT.

In this sample, this clone turned up many times. The chain links TRBV29-1 to TRBJ2-2; the D is unclear. Trimming took 4 bases from V and 2 from J, leaving 11 bases between them. CDR1 and CDR2 from the germline V gene are SQVTM and ANQGSEA. The CDR3 consists of 14 residues. CDR3 protein: CSVVGPINTGELFF. As DNA, the CDR3 is TGCAGCGTTGTTGGGCCAATTAACACCGGGGAGCTGTTTTTT.

This clone was seen ten or more times. The rearrangement joins TRBV7-3 to TRBJ2-2, with 11 positions matching TRBD2. Germline V lookup: CDR1 SGHTA, CDR2 FQGTGA. The CDR3 totals 15 residues. The J segment lost 5 bases and the V segment lost 3 bases, leaving 2 bases of the junction unmatched. In nucleotides, the CDR3 is TGTGCCAGCAGCTTTAGCGGGAGGGGGACCGGGGAGCTGTTTTTT. Its protein is CASSFSGRGTGELFF.

This clone was seen ten or more times. The chain employs TRBV5-4 and TRBJ1-2; 8 bases map to TRBD1. CDR1 and CDR2 (germline): SGHNT, YYREEE (reference sequence). The CDR3 loop spans 14 amino acids. V lost 2 bases to trimming and J lost 4 bases; unmatched junction nucleotides: 4. This CDR3 is CASSFQGALYGYTF. The CDR3 region has the DNA TGTGCCAGCAGCTTCCAGGGGGCTCTCTATGGCTACACCTTC.

This clone was observed many times. The V gene is TRBV10-2, the J gene TRBJ1-1, with D perhaps matching TRBD1 (6 bases). CDR3 length: 15 amino acids. CDR1 and CDR2 from the germline V gene are WSHSY and SAAADI. Trimming pared 7 bases from V and 5 bases from J, leaving 20 bases between. The CDR3, as DNA: TGCGCCAGCACCAAATTGGGAGGGGGTAGTACTGAAGCTTTCTTT. Translation: CASTKLGGGSTEAFF.

Within the sample, this clone is medium-sized (0.01 to 0.1%). The rearrangement joins TRBV18 to TRBJ1-5; a possible D gene is TRBD1 (5 bases). V was pared by 4 bases and J by 5 bases, with 9 bases between. CDR1 is KGHSH and CDR2 is LQKENI in the germline V gene. The CDR3 has 13 amino acids. CDR3 in amino acids: CASSQGLDQPQHF. DNA for the CDR3: TGTGCCAGCTCACAGGGGCTCGATCAGCCCCAGCATTTT.

This clone was detected ten times or more. The rearrangement joins TRBV5-6 to TRBJ1-1, with 8 positions matching TRBD1. Germline V gives CDR1 SGHDT, CDR2 YYEEEE. Losses at the gene ends were 6 bases for V and 6 bases for J; bases not matched to a gene: 13. This CDR3 spans 15 amino acids. The DNA for the CDR3 is TGTGCCAGCACCACGCCCCGGGCAGGGGGCTCTGAAGCTTTCTTT. Its translation: CASTTPRAGGSEAFF.

At least ten counts were recorded for this clone. The chain carries TRBV7-6 and TRBJ1-2, with TRBD1 matching 9 bases. The trim removed 4 bases at V and 8 bases at J, leaving 8 bases unmatched. This CDR3 is built from 14 residues. Per germline, CDR1 SGHVS and CDR2 FNYEAQ. DNA for the CDR3: TGTGCCAGCAGCTCCGGGACAGGGCCGGGAGGCTACACCTTC. It translates to CASSSGTGPGGYTF.

This clone is deemed medium-sized. The gene calls are TRBV5-1 and TRBJ2-1, with D maybe TRBD2 (5 bases). Per the germline V gene, CDR1 is SGHRS and CDR2 is YFSETQ. This CDR3 comprises 10 residues. V was pared by 9 bases and J by 8 bases, with 9 bases between. CDR3 sequence reads: CATSSDEQFF. The DNA of the CDR3 is TGCGCCACCAGTAGCGATGAGCAGTTCTTC.

V is TRBV10-3 and J is TRBJ2-6, with D perhaps TRBD2 (6 bases). CDR1 and CDR2 (germline): ENHRY, SYGVKD. The CDR3 loop spans 16 amino acids. Trimming cost V 5 bases and J 1 base, with 12 bases left between them. The CDR3 sequence: CAISPGLPSGANVLTF. The CDR3 bases are TGTGCCATCAGTCCGGGACTCCCATCTGGGGCCAACGTCCTGACTTTC.

This clone showed up many times. The rearrangement joins TRBV6-6 to TRBJ2-2; D is possibly TRBD2 (6 bases). V was trimmed by 5 bases and J by 7 bases, leaving 14 bases between them. This CDR3 has 14 amino acids. Germline CDR1 is MNHNY and CDR2 is SVGAGI (reference sequence). DNA of the CDR3: TGTGCCAGCAGTGATCTCGGGACTCTCGGGGAGCTGTTTTTT. It codes for CASSDLGTLGELFF.

This clone has at least ten counts. The genes are TRBV5-1 and TRBJ2-7, with TRBD2 matching over 8 bases. This CDR3 comprises 15 residues. In germline, CDR1 is SGHRS, CDR2 YFSETQ. The trim removed 4 bases at V and 4 bases at J, leaving 10 bases unmatched. In DNA, the CDR3 is TGCGCCAGCAGCGAGGAACTAGCGGCCCTTTACGAGCAGTACTTC. It translates to CASSEELAALYEQYF.